This TCR beta chain is from a study of blood T cell repertoires in COVID-19 (dated by TCRdb to about 2020). In terms of the full investigation: Collaborator samples came from the United States, Italy and Spain and covered acute and convalescent phases of COVID-19. The prospective study material was composed of cDNA or gDNA derived from T cells, B-cell-depleted T cells, or PBMCs. Deeply sampled blood TCRbeta repertoires from subjects exposed to, actively infected with, or recovered from COVID-19 were included in the dataset. A freely available public database, intended as a resource for researchers studying the immune response to SARS-CoV-2, is where the repertoires were released. The samples were drawn from two sources: the first 160 participants of the ongoing ImmuneRACE study, and over 950 subjects contributed by 6 global collaborators. Nearly every sample came with metadata listing a de-identified subject ID, COVID-19 status, age in years and sex. Where available, HLA class I and class II types were taken from metadata supplied by the sample provider and were not determined by assay-based typing.

Participants in the prospective study were aged roughly 18 to 90 years, lived in 20 to 30 United States geographic areas, and enrolled through a virtual design. In the prospective study, cohorts were assigned on the basis of participant-reported clinical history obtained from a screening survey and a study questionnaire. Recovered participants in ImmuneRACE Cohort 3 were defined as having two consecutive negative NP/OP PCR tests, clearance from a healthcare professional, or resolution of symptoms. Each participant in the prospective study had whole blood, serum and a nasopharyngeal or oropharyngeal swab collected by mobile phlebotomists. Over a 2-month period, participants in the prospective study had the option of providing additional blood draws and questionnaires. Blood samples from the prospective study were shipped frozen or at room temperature prior to DNA extraction. Concerning this clone: Its binding antigen is unknown. No much larger clonotype is one base removed from it; base qualities were not supplied.

The full study reports these points: How much clinical and demographic metadata was included differed by source and by participant, and the metadata was provided uncurated.

Measured from the cysteine to the phenylalanine, the CDR3 is 17 residues long. Of all the DNA, just the CDR3 is kept, 51 bases in frame from base 1. The germline V gene supplies CDR1 KGHDR and CDR2 SFDVKD. Clipping removes 5 bases from V and 3 bases from J, with 11 as the unmatched junction base count. TCRbeta CDR3 regions were amplified from genomic DNA by means of the immunoSEQ Assay, a bias-controlled multiplex PCR. The paper's processing steps were these. Within the assay, amplification of reference gene primers was used to estimate how many nucleated cells each sample contained. To quantify the absolute abundance of each unique TCRbeta CDR3 rearrangement, sequence reads were collapsed and filtered. For each sample, productive Simpson clonality was calculated as the square root of Simpson's diversity index over productive rearrangements. TCRdb re-hosts the immuneACCESS table, in-frame sequences only. Its copies lack some clones; in the studies checked, an unresolved V gene accounts for under half of them, and the cause for the rest is not known. V and J calls and clone size follow that table, whereas D and trimming were derived from the DNA. The sample table lists around 400,000 clones, roughly 89% of them with a count of one. The ten largest clones add up to around 1.7% of the sample.

The sequence was collected from a woman in her twenties or thirties who had recovered from COVID-19. Input material: PBMCs or T cells enriched from blood (not recorded which). The chain is made from TRBV24-1 and TRBJ2-2, with TRBD1 identical over 7 junction bases. CDR3 sequence: CATSAHSTGWDTGELFF. In nucleotide form, the sequence is TGTGCCACCAGTGCCCATTCGACAGGGTGGGACACCGGGGAGCTGTTTTTT.